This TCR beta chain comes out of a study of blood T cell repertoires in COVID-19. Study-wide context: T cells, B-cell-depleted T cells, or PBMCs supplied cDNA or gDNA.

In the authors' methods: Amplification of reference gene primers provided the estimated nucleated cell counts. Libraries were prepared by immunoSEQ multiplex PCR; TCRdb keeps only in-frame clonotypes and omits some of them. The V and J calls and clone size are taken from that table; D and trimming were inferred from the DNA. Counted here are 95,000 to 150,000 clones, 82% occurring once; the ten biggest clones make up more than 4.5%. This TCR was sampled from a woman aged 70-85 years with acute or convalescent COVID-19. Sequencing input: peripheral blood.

This chain's CDR3 is CASSIDRAAEAFF. CDR3 DNA: TGTGCCAGCAGTATAGACAGGGCTGCTGAAGCTTTCTTT. The chain joins TRBV12-3 or TRBV12-4 to TRBJ1-1; 7 bases agree with TRBD1. The CDR3 extends over 13 amino acids. V trimming: 5 bases; J trimming: 6 bases; junction bases outside the gene matches: 6.